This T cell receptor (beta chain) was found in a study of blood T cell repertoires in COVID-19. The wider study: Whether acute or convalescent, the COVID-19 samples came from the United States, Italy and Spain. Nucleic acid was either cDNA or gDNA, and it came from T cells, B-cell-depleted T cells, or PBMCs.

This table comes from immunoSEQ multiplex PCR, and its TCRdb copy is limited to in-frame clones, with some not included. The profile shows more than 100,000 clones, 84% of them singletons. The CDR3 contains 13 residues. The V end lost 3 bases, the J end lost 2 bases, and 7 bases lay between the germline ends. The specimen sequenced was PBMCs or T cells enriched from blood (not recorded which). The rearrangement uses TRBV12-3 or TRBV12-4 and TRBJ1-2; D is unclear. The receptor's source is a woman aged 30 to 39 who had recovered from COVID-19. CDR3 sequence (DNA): TGTGCCAGCAGTTTCCCTGAGAACTATGGCTACACCTTC. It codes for CASSFPENYGYTF.